A selection of T cell receptor beta chains follows, all from one sample in a study of control samples from healthy donors and cancer patients. Some clones are missing from TCRdb's copy, which holds only in-frame ones; the method was immunoSEQ multiplex PCR. The repertoire consists of about 29,000 clones, with 70% to 90% occurring once and the leading ten covering about 4.3%. Sequencing input: formalin-fixed, paraffin-embedded tissue. Receptor source: a female donor with melanoma. CDR3s include the opening cysteine and the closing phenylalanine or tryptophan. Each record gives: clone size, J gene, D gene, V gene, CDR3 length, CDR3 DNA, CDR3 protein. The D gene is left open where the match is weak. Where a row states a size, it is once, few, many or the class of an expanded clone; other rows omit it.

.	TRBJ2-7	TRBD2	TRBV3-1/TRBV3-2	18	TGTGCCAGCAGCCCAGATGGACTAGCGGTCCTTTCCTCCTACGAGCAGTACTTC	CASSPDGLAVLSSYEQYF
.	TRBJ2-3	.	TRBV7-2	14	TGTGCCAGCAGCCCCTTTCGCCCCCCAGATACGCAGTATTTT	CASSPFRPPDTQYF
.	TRBJ2-7	.	TRBV12-3/TRBV12-4	12	TGTGCCAGCAGAGCCGGGACCGCCGAGCAGTACTTC	CASRAGTAEQYF
.	TRBJ2-3	.	TRBV5-4	13	TGTGCCAGCAGCTTGGCCGGCACAGATACGCAGTATTTT	CASSLAGTDTQYF
.	TRBJ2-7	.	TRBV5-4	15	TGTGCCAGCAGCCCCGATTCCGGGACCGGCTACGAGCAGTACTTC	CASSPDSGTGYEQYF
.	TRBJ1-3	.	TRBV3-1/TRBV3-2	15	TGTGCCAGCAGCCAAGGACAGCCCTCTGGAAACACCATATATTTT	CASSQGQPSGNTIYF
.	TRBJ1-2	TRBD1	TRBV7-9	15	TGTGCCAGCAGCTTAGAGGTTTGGCAGGGGGTGAGCTACACCTTC	CASSLEVWQGVSYTF
.	TRBJ2-7	.	TRBV20-1	11	TGCAGTGCTAGAGAAACCTACGAGCAGTACTTC	CSARETYEQYF
.	TRBJ1-3	.	TRBV18	14	TGTGCCAGCTCATCGGGGCTGTACGGAAACACCATATATTTT	CASSSGLYGNTIYF
.	TRBJ1-1	TRBD1	TRBV2	13	TGTGCCAGTCGGACAGGGGGGAACACTGAAGCTTTCTTT	CASRTGGNTEAFF
.	TRBJ1-1	.	TRBV3-1/TRBV3-2	15	TGTGCCAGCAGCCCTCGGGCCTCGGGGAACACTGAAGCTTTCTTT	CASSPRASGNTEAFF
.	TRBJ2-1	TRBD1	TRBV6-2/TRBV6-3	17	TGTGCCAGCAGTTACCTGGTGGGACAGGGGCCTAAAGGTGAGCAGTTCTTC	CASSYLVGQGPKGEQFF
.	TRBJ2-3	TRBD1	TRBV5-8	16	TGTGCCAGCAGCTTAGGGACAGGCTCTGGCACAGATACGCAGTATTTT	CASSLGTGSGTDTQYF
.	TRBJ1-1	.	TRBV3-1/TRBV3-2	14	TGTGCCAGCAGCCCCCGGGGACCTGGGGGTGAAGCTTTCTTT	CASSPRGPGGEAFF
once	TRBJ2-4	TRBD1	TRBV19	12	TGTGCCAGTAAGGGACAGGGGAACATTCAGTACTTC	CASKGQGNIQYF
.	TRBJ1-5	.	TRBV20-1	15	TGTAGTGCTAGTCCCCGGGCCCAGGTCGGCCAGCCCCAGCATTTT	CSASPRAQVGQPQHF
.	TRBJ2-1	.	TRBV10-3	13	TGTGCCATCAGTGAGACCCAAAGCGATGAGCAGTTCTTC	CAISETQSDEQFF
.	TRBJ2-2	TRBD2	TRBV19	15	TGTGCCAGTAGTAAGCCGGGACTAGCGGCCGGGGAGCTGTTTTTT	CASSKPGLAAGELFF
.	TRBJ2-1	.	TRBV27	13	TGTGCCAGCAGTTTCGGGCGCTACAATGAGCAGTTCTTC	CASSFGRYNEQFF
.	TRBJ2-7	TRBD2	TRBV4-3	13	TGCGCCAGCAGCCAAGAGACCGGGGGGGAGCAGTACTTC	CASSQETGGEQYF
.	TRBJ2-1	TRBD1	TRBV9	15	TGTGCCAGCAGCGTAGGACAGGGGGCTTGGAGTGAGCAGTTCTTC	CASSVGQGAWSEQFF
.	TRBJ1-5	.	TRBV7-9	15	TGTGCCAGCAGCTTGAGTGGGGATAGCAATCAGCCCCAGCATTTT	CASSLSGDSNQPQHF
.	TRBJ1-2	.	TRBV10-3	12	TGTGCCATCACCCAAGAGAGCTATGGCTACACCTTC	CAITQESYGYTF
.	TRBJ2-1	TRBD2	TRBV5-1	15	TGCGCCAGCAGCTTGGAACTAGCGGGAGGAGTTGAGCAGTTCTTC	CASSLELAGGVEQFF
.	TRBJ1-2	TRBD1	TRBV14	16	TGTGCCAGCAGCGCCCGGGACAGGGGGCAATACTATGGCTACACCTTC	CASSARDRGQYYGYTF
.	TRBJ1-4	TRBD1	TRBV30	14	TGTGCCTGGAAGACAGGGGGAGAGGATGAAAAACTGTTTTTT	CAWKTGGEDEKLFF
.	TRBJ2-5	.	TRBV5-6	12	TGTGCCAGCAGCTTTGCACGGGAGACCCAGTACTTC	CASSFARETQYF
once	TRBJ2-2	TRBD2	TRBV2	14	TGTGCCAGTATACTAGCGGAGAACACCGGGGAGCTGTTTTTT	CASILAENTGELFF
.	TRBJ1-2	.	TRBV20-1	9	TGCAGTGCTAGGGAAGGTAACACCTTC	CSAREGNTF
.	TRBJ1-1	.	TRBV3-1/TRBV3-2	14	TGTGCCAGCAGCCAATACCCAGGAGGTACTGAAGCTTTCTTT	CASSQYPGGTEAFF
.	TRBJ1-2	.	TRBV5-6	14	TGTGCCAGCAGCTCGGGGGTGGAGGGGAGAGGCTACACCTTC	CASSSGVEGRGYTF
.	TRBJ2-1	.	TRBV15	12	TGTGCCACCAGCGGGAGCTACAATGAGCAGTTCTTC	CATSGSYNEQFF
once	TRBJ2-7	.	TRBV6-5	16	TGTGCCAGCAGTTACTCTTCGAGAAAACAGTCCTACGAGCAGTACTTC	CASSYSSRKQSYEQYF
medium-sized	TRBJ1-3	.	TRBV9	14	TGTGCCAGCAGCGACAGGGTCTCTGGAAACACCATATATTTT	CASSDRVSGNTIYF
.	TRBJ1-2	.	TRBV15	14	TGTGCCACCAGCAGAGGAAGCAGCTACTATGGCTACACCTTC	CATSRGSSYYGYTF
.	TRBJ2-2	.	TRBV19	13	TGTGCCAGTAGTATAGGCTCTGGCGGGGAGCTGTTTTTT	CASSIGSGGELFF
.	TRBJ1-6	.	TRBV27	17	TGTGCCAGCAGTTTCGGGTGGGAGAGGTCCTATAATTCACCCCTCCACTTT	CASSFGWERSYNSPLHF
.	TRBJ1-2	.	TRBV6-4	13	TGTGCCAGCAGTGAACAGGGCGTCGGCGGCTACACCTTC	CASSEQGVGGYTF
.	TRBJ2-3	TRBD2	TRBV11-3	15	TGTGCCAGCAACCCCAGCGGGACTAGCACAGATACGCAGTATTTT	CASNPSGTSTDTQYF
.	TRBJ2-3	TRBD2	TRBV7-2	14	TGTGCCAGCAGCCCCGGACTAGCCGCCTATACGCAGTATTTT	CASSPGLAAYTQYF
.	TRBJ2-5	.	TRBV7-9	14	TGTGCCAGCAGCTTAGACTCAGGTTCCCAGACCCAGTACTTC	CASSLDSGSQTQYF
.	TRBJ1-1	.	TRBV21-1	17	TGTGCCAGCAGCAAAAAGGACGGGGACCAGGGGAACACTGAAGCTTTCTTT	CASSKKDGDQGNTEAFF
.	TRBJ2-1	.	TRBV6-5	15	TGTGCCAGCAGTTACGTCGGCTCAACCCCAACAAAGCAGTTCTTC	CASSYVGSTPTKQFF
.	TRBJ2-3	.	TRBV5-1	16	TGCGCCAGCAGCGGTTCTGTAGCGGAGAGCACAGATACGCAGTATTTT	CASSGSVAESTDTQYF
.	TRBJ2-2	.	TRBV28	16	TGTGCCAGCAGTCCGCCAGACGGGGTGAACACCGGGGAGCTGTTTTTT	CASSPPDGVNTGELFF
.	TRBJ1-5	.	TRBV2	14	TGTGCCAGCAGTGTAGAAGGGACCTTAAAGCTCCAGCATTTT	CASSVEGTLKLQHF
.	TRBJ1-1	.	TRBV29-1	11	TGCAGCGTTGTTCACAACACTGAAGCTTTCTTT	CSVVHNTEAFF
.	TRBJ2-3	.	TRBV11-3	14	TGTGCCAGCAGTACAGGTTCTAGCACAGATACGCAGTATTTT	CASSTGSSTDTQYF
.	TRBJ2-1	TRBD2	TRBV7-8	15	TGTGCCAGCAGCCACCCCCCAGCGGGGTACAATGAGCAGTTCTTC	CASSHPPAGYNEQFF
.	TRBJ1-2	.	TRBV4-1	16	TGCGCCAGCAGCCAAGATCGGGGCAGGGGAGGGGGTGGCTACACCTTC	CASSQDRGRGGGGYTF
once	TRBJ1-1	.	TRBV27	15	TGTGCCAGTAATACTCTTGCAGGGCCGAACACTGAAGCTTTCTTT	CASNTLAGPNTEAFF
.	TRBJ1-1	.	TRBV2	15	TGTGCCAGCACTATAGAGACAGGACCGAACACTGAAGCTTTCTTT	CASTIETGPNTEAFF
.	TRBJ2-7	.	TRBV5-1	13	TGCGCCAGCTCCGGGACACTGGAGCCCGAGCAGTACTTC	CASSGTLEPEQYF